This T cell receptor (beta chain) was obtained from a study of T cells in Graves' hyperthyroidism and ophthalmopathy. This clonotype was counted only a few times. Germline V gene data show CDR1 as SGHVS and CDR2 as FNYEAQ. The CDR3 is 14 amino acids. Trimming shortened V by 6 bases and J by 2 bases, and 12 bases separated the two germline ends. What was amplified from RNA transcripts were TCR beta CDR3 regions. With the HTBI primer set, the TCR CDR3 went through a first round of RT-PCR. TCRdb itself ran the multiplex PCR reads through MiXCR, one entry per CDR3 protein. The sample records approximately 300,000 distinct CDR3 sequences, about a sixth being singletons.

The source material was blood. This sequence originates from a woman aged 60-70 years with Graves' ophthalmopathy. The chain links TRBV7-6 to TRBJ2-3; no reliable D call. The CDR3 DNA is TGTGCCAGCAGTCCGAGGAGACTCACAGATACGCAGTATTTT. Amino acid sequence: CASSPRRLTDTQYF.